A single sample is the source of the 17 T cell receptor beta chains below, sequenced in a study of blood T cell repertoires in COVID-19. Here immunoSEQ multiplex PCR was the method, and the copy in TCRdb shows in-frame clones only, minus some. The sample shows under 350,000 clones, around 86% of them seen only once. The sample was PBMCs or T cells enriched from blood (not recorded which). The receptors shown here come from a woman between 35 and 50 years old with acute COVID-19.

The chain joins TRBV6-2 or TRBV6-3 to TRBJ1-5, with D maybe TRBD1 (6 bases). V gave up 4 bases and J gave up 6 bases, with 22 bases separating them. The CDR3 is 17 amino acids. Germline CDR1 and CDR2: MNHEY and SVGEGT. The CDR3 nucleotides are TGTGCCAGCAGTTCTTTTATCCGGGACAAGATTTCTCAGCCCCAGCATTTT. This codes for CASSSFIRDKISQPQHF.

V is TRBV7-2 and J is TRBJ2-7; perhaps TRBD2 as D (6 bases). The germline gives CDR1 SGHTA, CDR2 FQGNSA. The CDR3 is made up of 14 amino acids. V was clipped by 5 bases and J by 0 bases, with 11 bases between them. DNA of the CDR3: TGTGCCAGCAGCCGCCGGGGGAGCTCCTACGAGCAGTACTTC. Its translation is CASSRRGSSYEQYF.

The chain is built from TRBV28 and TRBJ1-5; 7 bases fit TRBD1. The CDR3 covers 13 residues. Trimming cost V 8 bases and J 4 bases; bases outside gene matches: 5. Germline V CDR1 and CDR2: MDHEN, SYDVKM. For the CDR3, the DNA is TGTGCCAGCGTTGGGACAGTTAATCAGCCCCAGCATTTT. Amino acids: CASVGTVNQPQHF.

The rearrangement joins TRBV5-1 to TRBJ1-1; 7 nucleotides agree with TRBD1. Germline-derived CDR1 and CDR2 are SGHRS and YFSETQ. CDR3 length: 16 amino acids. Germline trimming cut 1 base from V and 1 base from J; bases unmatched to any gene: 7. DNA of the CDR3: TGCGCCAGCAGCTTGCTCACCCAGGGGGGGAACACTGAAGCTTTCTTT. Protein sequence: CASSLLTQGGNTEAFF.

The gene calls are TRBV5-8 and TRBJ1-3; D remains unclear. Germline V gives CDR1 SGHTS, CDR2 YDEGEE. The CDR3 sequence is 16 residues long. V was cut by 0 bases and J by 0 bases, with 10 bases left in between. The CDR3 bases are TGTGCCAGCAGCTTGGCCAGCAGGCACTCTGGAAACACCATATATTTT. Translating gives CASSLASRHSGNTIYF.

The chain is built from TRBV3-1 (or the pseudogene TRBV3-2) and TRBJ1-2; a possible D gene is TRBD1 (6 bases). The CDR3 loop spans 13 amino acids. V lost 1 base to trimming and J lost 10 bases, with 13 bases between them. Germline V lookup: CDR1 LGHDT, CDR2 YNNKEL (reference sequence). CDR3: CASSQGQAKVYTF. The CDR3 nucleotides are TGTGCCAGCAGCCAAGGACAGGCGAAGGTCTACACCTTC.

The V and J genes are TRBV19 and TRBJ1-1; D possibly corresponds to TRBD1 (6 bases). V lost 6 bases, J lost 6 bases, and 8 bases lay in between. The CDR3 is made up of 11 amino acids. Per germline, CDR1 LNHDA and CDR2 SQIVND (reference sequence). The CDR3 nucleotides read TGTGCCAGTAGCTGGGGGCCTGAAGCTTTCTTT. Its translation is CASSWGPEAFF.

This chain links TRBV11-2 with TRBJ2-3; D might be TRBD1 (5 bases). Germline CDR1 is SGHAT and CDR2 is FQNNGV. V lost 7 bases, J lost 4 bases, and 15 bases lay in between. This CDR3 has 14 amino acids. The CDR3: CASISATRADTQYF. The DNA for the CDR3 is TGTGCCAGCATATCGGCTACCAGGGCAGATACGCAGTATTTT.

The J gene is TRBJ2-6, the V gene TRBV5-4, with D maybe TRBD2 (6 bases). The length of the CDR3 is 15 residues. V was cut by 1 base and J by 3 bases, with 8 bases left in between. Germline CDR1 and CDR2: SGHNT and YYREEE (reference sequence). The CDR3 reads CASSLIGGGANVLTF. The CDR3 coding sequence is TGTGCCAGCAGCTTGATCGGGGGTGGGGCCAACGTCCTGACTTTC.

The V and J genes are TRBV4-3 and TRBJ1-1, with D hard to call. Per the germline V gene, CDR1 is LGHNA and CDR2 is YSLEER. This CDR3 is built from 15 residues. Trimming took off 1 base at V and 10 bases at J, with 19 bases between the two ends. The DNA for the CDR3 is TGCGCCAGCAGCCAAGCAATGGGTGGAGGCCTAGGAGCTTTCTTT. Its protein is CASSQAMGGGLGAFF.

The rearrangement uses TRBV21-1 and TRBJ2-7; the D call of TRBD1 is as the table states it, not checked on the DNA. TRBV21-1 is a pseudogene segment. This CDR3 spans 14 amino acids. CDR3 sequence reads: CASSKDDSSYEQYF. Written as DNA, the CDR3 is TGTGCCAGCAGCAAAGACGACAGTTCGTACGAGCAGTACTTC.

V gene TRBV3-1 (or the pseudogene TRBV3-2) combines with J gene TRBJ2-7, with 7 nucleotides matching TRBD2. V gave up 7 bases and J gave up 0 bases; unmatched junction bases: 6. This CDR3 is built from 14 residues. CDR1 is LGHDT and CDR2 is YNNKEL in the germline V gene (reference sequence). The CDR3 sequence: CASTHGGTSYEQYF. The CDR3 DNA is TGTGCCAGCACCCACGGGGGGACCTCCTACGAGCAGTACTTC.

The chain carries TRBV3-1 (or the pseudogene TRBV3-2) and TRBJ2-2; TRBD2 matches 9 bases. The CDR3 consists of 14 residues. The germline gives CDR1 LGHDT, CDR2 YNNKEL (reference sequence). V trimming: 6 bases; J trimming: 5 bases; junction bases outside the gene matches: 4. As DNA, the CDR3 is TGTGCCAGCAGTCGTAGCGGGGGAACCGGGGAGCTGTTTTTT. Its translation: CASSRSGGTGELFF.

The V and J genes are TRBV10-3 and TRBJ1-1, with unresolved D. This CDR3 region has 16 residues. Germline CDR1 is ENHRY and CDR2 is SYGVKD. Trimming stripped 3 bases from V and 1 base from J, with 15 bases between. The CDR3 loop is CAISDAPSGQNTEAFF. DNA of the CDR3: TGTGCCATCAGTGATGCCCCCAGCGGGCAGAACACTGAAGCTTTCTTT.

V gene TRBV10-3 combines with J gene TRBJ2-1; D is perhaps TRBD2 (6 bases). From germline, CDR1 is ENHRY and CDR2 SYGVKD. V gave up 5 bases and J gave up 4 bases, with 15 bases separating them. The CDR3 extends over 15 amino acids. In nucleotides, the CDR3 is TGTGCCATCAGTCCTATCCCCGGGGGTTACAATGAGCAGTTCTTC. Translation: CAISPIPGGYNEQFF.

J is TRBJ2-7 and V is TRBV28; D gene unclear. The CDR3 sequence is 16 residues long. V dropped 5 bases and J dropped 0 bases, with 17 bases sitting between them. The germline CDR1 and CDR2 sequences are MDHEN and SYDVKM. CDR3 nucleotides: TGTGCCAGCAGTCCCGCCGGAGAACCCCGCTCCTACGAGCAGTACTTC. Its translation: CASSPAGEPRSYEQYF.

In DNA form, the CDR3 reads TGTGCCAGCAGCCCGACAGGGGGTGTGGCAGATACGCAGTATTTT. This sequence encodes CASSPTGGVADTQYF. The chain employs TRBV7-2 and TRBJ2-3; 9 bases fit TRBD1. Germline lookup yields CDR1 SGHTA and CDR2 FQGNSA. V gave up 5 bases and J gave up 4 bases; unmatched junction bases: 7. CDR3 size: 15 residues.